This T cell receptor beta chain was documented in a study of blood T cells in healthy people across ages (dated by TCRdb to between 2015 and 2017). Regarding the study in general: Template switching captured roughly one uniquely barcoded TCR beta cDNA molecule per two T cells in model experiments. To track age-related changes in TCR beta repertoire diversity, the study relied on deep sequencing normalized with unique cDNA molecular identifiers. The donors were split into four age groups: young (average 16 years), middle-aged (39), aged (roughly 68) and long-lived (roughly 80). Using the same blood draw, the study looked at two additional independent replicas of 1 million unique cDNA reads for two donors, one aged 18 to 29 and the other aged 80 or older. Study-wide conclusions, independent of this receptor: Conclusive comparison of naive and antigen-experienced compartments was prevented by the profiling of bulk unsorted PBMCs. Compared with the aged group, the long-lived group had more naive CD4+ T cells, fewer expanded clones and increased TCR diversity, suggesting age selection. As age increased, observed TCR beta diversity per million T cells dropped in a roughly linear way, and a significant reduction was already evident by age 40. Donor CMV infection status was unknown, potentially confounding age-related changes in expanded clonotypes. Observed TCR beta diversity correlated strongly with the percentage of naive T cells measured by flow cytometry. Total diversity estimates from one million sequenced T cells were considered lower bounds and underestimates.

From cysteine to phenylalanine, the CDR3 is 14 amino acids long. Only CDR3 DNA is held: 42 bases, read in frame from base 1. V trim: 11 bases; J trim: 2 bases; unmatched bases: 10. According to the germline V gene, CDR1 reads ENHRY and CDR2 reads SYGVKD. The receptor library was made with 5' RACE. Sequencing took place on an Illumina HiSeq 2500. A second about 6 to 11 cycle PCR used a sample-barcoded 5' primer and a J-beta primer mix. A unique molecular identifier was introduced onto each TCR beta cDNA molecule by a template-switch 5' adaptor carrying 12 random nucleotides. Each sample yielded at least 3 million CDR3-containing paired-end reads. The Mint cDNA synthesis kit, primed by a TRBC-specific oligonucleotide, was used to synthesize first-strand cDNA from all RNA. After uracil-DNA glycosylase treatment, a first 18-cycle PCR used universal primers M1SS and BC2_uni_R on all cDNA. In the source study's methods: For normalization, 1 million high-quality reads, each with a distinct molecular identifier, were randomly selected from each sample. Reads sharing molecular identifiers were discarded rather than binned into consensus sequences. CDR3 identification, clonotype clustering and error correction used MiTCR with a Q25 quality threshold and the strictest error-elimination algorithm. Lower-bound total TCR beta diversity was estimated with a nonparametric unseen species model using Euler transformation. TCRdb reanalyzed the raw reads on its own, using fastp at Q25 for trimming and MiXCR for clone calling, and kept in-frame beta chains. For every CDR3 protein sequence, its rows merge into one entry that carries the most common genes and DNA. TCRdb's processing, not the authors', yielded these V and J calls. In this sample the table shows around 800,000 distinct CDR3 sequences, more than 25% of which occur a single time. Of the sample, around 2.9% falls within the top ten clones.

Donors were 40 or so systemically healthy Caucasian individuals from Russia aged 6 to 90 years. Roughly 9.5 milliliters of peripheral blood were drawn from each donor into EDTA-treated Vacutainer tubes. Ficoll-Paque density-gradient centrifugation was used to isolate PBMCs, with at least 7 million obtained per sample. Trizol reagent was used to extract total RNA from PBMCs, with at least 6 micrograms per sample. Naive CD45RAhigh/CD27high T cell percentages were measured by flow cytometry on a PBMC aliquot from every donor. A word on this clonotype: The antigen this receptor binds is unknown. Base qualities are not provided; no much larger clone lies one nucleotide away.

These data were also filed under a second study, of T cells of mothers and their children. The second paper further reports: Nine systemically healthy Caucasian individuals, comprising three mothers and their six children, were included as donors. cDNA synthesis consumed the entire amount of extracted RNA, loaded at approximately 1.6 ug RNA in each 15 ul reaction. In the second PCR, sample barcodes and 2-4 random nucleotides were introduced via the M1S primer. More than 8 million TCR beta CDR3 reads were obtained from each mother, and 2.5 million to 3.5 million reads were obtained from each child. Thymic selection similarly shapes TCR recombination output in related and unrelated pairs, with minor effect from inherited differences. Normalized repertoire overlap in related mother-child pairs was always slightly higher than in unrelated mother-child pairs, but the difference was never significant. With a sensitivity of roughly 93 clones per million clonotypes, no persistent microchimeric T cell clones were detected. In the study, deep NGS was used to compare the TCR beta repertoires of mothers and children, and features distinguishing related mother-child pairs from unrelated individuals were sought. The mean age was about 40 +/- 4 years for the mothers and around 11 +/- 4 years for the children. After adapter ligation with NEBNext reagents, the libraries were sequenced on Illumina HiSeq 2000 with 100+100 nt paired-end reads. To prevent cross-contamination, the mother and child libraries were prepared a month apart and were sequenced in separate runs. Between about 500,000 and 2,300,000 distinct TCR beta clonotypes were identified per donor. Naive TCR beta clonotypes were estimated from low-frequency clonotypes matched to each donor's FACS-determined naive share, without sorting.

Sequenced sample: blood. This receptor was taken from a boy aged 10-17 years in good health. The chain couples TRBV10-3 to TRBJ2-7, with 9 junctional bases fitting TRBD2. The DNA sequence is as follows: TGTGCCCTCTCGCAGCGGGGGGCCCCCTACGAGCAGTACTTC. This is translated as CALSQRGAPYEQYF.